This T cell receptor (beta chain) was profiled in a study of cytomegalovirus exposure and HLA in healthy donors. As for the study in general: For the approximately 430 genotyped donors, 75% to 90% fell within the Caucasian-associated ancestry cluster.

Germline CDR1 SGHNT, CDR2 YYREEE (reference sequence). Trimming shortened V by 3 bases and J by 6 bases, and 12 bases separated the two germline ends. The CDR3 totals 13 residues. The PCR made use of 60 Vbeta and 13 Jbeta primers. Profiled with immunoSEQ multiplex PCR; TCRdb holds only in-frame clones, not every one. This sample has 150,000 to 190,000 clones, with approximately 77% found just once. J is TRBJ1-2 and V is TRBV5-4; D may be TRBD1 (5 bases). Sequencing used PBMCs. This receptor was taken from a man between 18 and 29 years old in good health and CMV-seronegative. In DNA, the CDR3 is TGTGCCAGCAGCTACGACAGACTAGATGGCTACACCTTC. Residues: CASSYDRLDGYTF.